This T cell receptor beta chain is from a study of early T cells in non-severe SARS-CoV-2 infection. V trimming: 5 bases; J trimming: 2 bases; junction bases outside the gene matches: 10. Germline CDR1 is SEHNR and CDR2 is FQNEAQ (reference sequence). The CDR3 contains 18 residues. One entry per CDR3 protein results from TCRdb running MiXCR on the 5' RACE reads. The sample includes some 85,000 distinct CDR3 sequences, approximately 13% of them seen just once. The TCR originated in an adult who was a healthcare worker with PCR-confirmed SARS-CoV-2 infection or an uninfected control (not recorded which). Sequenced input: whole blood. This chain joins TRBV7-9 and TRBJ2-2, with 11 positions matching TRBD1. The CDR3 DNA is TGTGCCAGCAGCCGCGGACAGGGGGCGTCAGTCAACACCGGGGAGCTGTTTTTT. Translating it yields CASSRGQGASVNTGELFF.